These 5 T cell receptor beta chains share one sample of origin, sequenced in a study of cytomegalovirus exposure and HLA in healthy donors (TCRdb year 2017). The library relied on the immunoSEQ multiplex PCR assay. For the multiplex PCR, a mixture combining 60 forward primers for TCR Vbeta segments and 13 reverse primers for TCR Jbeta segments was used. TCRdb mirrors the immuneACCESS table, restricted to in-frame sequences. Some clones are absent from its copies; in checked studies, under half trace to an unresolved V gene, and the reason for the others is unknown. For this sample the table gives tens of thousands of clones, of which about three quarters were detected only once. Jointly, the top ten make up roughly 2.5% of the sample. What was sequenced was PBMCs. Every receptor here comes from a male donor in good health and CMV-seropositive.

The chain employs TRBV5-6 and TRBJ1-3; 8 bases agree with TRBD1. The germline V gene has CDR1 SGHDT and CDR2 YYEEEE. This CDR3 spans 15 amino acids. The ends lost 3 bases at V and 0 bases at J; junction bases unmatched: 2. The CDR3 region has the DNA TGTGCCAGCAGCTCAACAGGGGGCTCTGGAAACACCATATATTTT. This encodes CASSSTGGSGNTIYF.

The J gene is TRBJ2-7, the V gene TRBV5-1; D uncertain. CDR1 SGHRS and CDR2 YFSETQ come from the germline V gene. V was trimmed by 1 base and J by 0 bases, leaving 14 bases between them. The CDR3 contains 16 residues. CDR3 protein: CASSLQAFTSSYEQYF. For the CDR3, the DNA is TGCGCCAGCAGCTTGCAGGCCTTTACCAGCTCCTACGAGCAGTACTTC.

The chain carries TRBV14 and TRBJ2-1, with D hard to call. The CDR3 is 15 amino acids. Germline V gene data show CDR1 as SGHDN and CDR2 as FVKESK. V shed 1 base and J shed 4 bases, with 11 bases lying between them. CDR3 loop: CASSQGNSRYNEQFF. Written as DNA, the CDR3 is TGTGCCAGCAGCCAAGGAAATAGCAGATACAATGAGCAGTTCTTC. Combining the CDR3 with reference TRBV14 and TRBJ2-1 gives the whole variable domain EAGVTQFPSHSVIEKGQTVTLRCDPISGHDNLYWYRRVMGKEIKFLLHFVKESKQDESGMPNNRFLAERTGGTYSTLKVQPAELEDSGVYFCASSQGNSRYNEQFFGPGTRLTVL.

V and J are TRBV15 and TRBJ2-2; 8 bases line up with TRBD2. Germline CDR1 is LNHNV and CDR2 is YYDKDF (reference sequence). The length of the CDR3 is 16 residues. V lost 2 bases and J lost 4; bases outside the gene matches: 6. The CDR3 coding sequence is TGTGCCACCAGCAGACCGGGACTAGGGGCCACCGGGGAGCTGTTTTTT. Translating gives CATSRPGLGATGELFF.

This clone has more than one count but fewer than ten. The CDR3 spells CASRPDRSSYNEQFF. The CDR3 nucleotides are TGTGCCAGTAGACCGGACAGAAGCTCCTACAATGAGCAGTTCTTC. The chain is built from TRBV19 and TRBJ2-1; perhaps TRBD1 as D (6 bases). Germline V lookup: CDR1 LNHDA, CDR2 SQIVND (reference sequence). Trimming removed 6 bases from V and 0 bases from J, with 12 bases in between. This CDR3 has 15 amino acids.